This T cell receptor beta chain was captured by sequencing in a study of blood T cell repertoires in COVID-19. In the study overall: Samples representing acute and convalescent COVID-19 were sourced from the United States, Italy and Spain. The analysed material was cDNA or gDNA that came from T cells, B-cell-depleted T cells, or PBMCs.

Trimming left V 3 bases short and J 0 bases short, with 5 bases between. The CDR3 covers 13 residues. CDR1 is LNHDA and CDR2 is SQIVND in the germline V gene (reference sequence). This clone appeared once. TCRdb's copy holds only in-frame clones and misses some; the assay was immunoSEQ multiplex PCR. Of roughly 140,000 clones listed, approximately 82% are singletons. This sequence was found in a man aged 55 to 70 with active or convalescent COVID-19. V and J are TRBV19 and TRBJ1-1; D not certain. Sequenced input: peripheral blood. The chain's CDR3 is CASSIQMNTEAFF. Written as DNA, the CDR3 is TGTGCCAGTAGTATTCAGATGAACACTGAAGCTTTCTTT.